Reported below is one T cell receptor (beta chain). Participant-given clinical history determined each cohort assignment. V was pared by 2 bases and J by 7 bases, with 7 bases of the junction left unmatched. CDR3 length equals 15 residues. Germline V CDR1 and CDR2: MNHEY, SVGEGT. Assay: immunoSEQ multiplex PCR; the TCRdb copy retains only in-frame clones and omits some. Of 280,000 or so clones in the sample, around 84% were seen once. The record originates from a study of blood T cell repertoires in COVID-19. The TCR comes from a woman aged 45-65 years who had recovered from COVID-19. The specimen sequenced was PBMCs or T cells enriched from blood (not recorded which). This chain connects TRBV6-2 or TRBV6-3 to TRBJ2-1, with 8 nucleotides matching TRBD2. As DNA, the CDR3 is TGTGCCAGCAGTTACGACGGGAGGGCCAGAAATGAGCAGTTCTTC. It codes for CASSYDGRARNEQFF.